This TCR beta chain was captured in a study of T cell repertoires in cytomegalovirus infection. Whole-study context: Researchers turned to recently identified HLA-C-restricted CMV epitopes as well as well-studied HLA-B-restricted ones. Public TCR beta signatures indicated both CMV infection and matching HLA type.

As for this clonotype: Its antigen is unknown.

Each CDR3 protein gets one entry after TCRdb re-called the reads with MiXCR. The table has about 830,000 distinct CDR3 sequences, 32% seen once. Study-wide results and caveats: CMV-specific HLA-C-restricted TCR beta clonotypes dominated the ex vivo response.

The J segment lost 2 bases and the V segment lost 6 bases, leaving 4 bases of the junction unmatched. The CDR3 is 14 amino acids. The chain joins TRBV12-3 or TRBV12-4 to TRBJ2-3; 8 bases map to TRBD2. Here the sequenced sample was cultured CD8+ T cells from PBMCs, taken from culture after CMV antigen stimulation. The sequence came from a human donor in good health (CMV status not recorded). Some clones in this sample may be carry-over from other donors' samples. The CDR3 loop is CASREAGVTDTQYF. The DNA for the CDR3 is TGTGCCAGCAGAGAAGCGGGGGTCACAGATACGCAGTATTTT.